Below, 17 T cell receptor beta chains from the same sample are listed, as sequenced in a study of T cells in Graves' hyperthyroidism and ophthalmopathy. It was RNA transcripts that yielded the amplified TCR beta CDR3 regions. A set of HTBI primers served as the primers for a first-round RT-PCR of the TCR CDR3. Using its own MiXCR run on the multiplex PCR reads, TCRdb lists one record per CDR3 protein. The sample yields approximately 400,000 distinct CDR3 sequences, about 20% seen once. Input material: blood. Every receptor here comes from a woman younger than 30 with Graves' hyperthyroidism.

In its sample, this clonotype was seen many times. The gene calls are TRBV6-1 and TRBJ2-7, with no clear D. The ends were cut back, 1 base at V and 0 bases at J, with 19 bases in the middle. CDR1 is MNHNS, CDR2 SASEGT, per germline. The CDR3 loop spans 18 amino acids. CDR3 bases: TGTGCCAGCAGTGAAGAGTGGCAGGTTTACTCCTTCTCCTACGAGCAGTACTTC. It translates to CASSEEWQVYSFSYEQYF.

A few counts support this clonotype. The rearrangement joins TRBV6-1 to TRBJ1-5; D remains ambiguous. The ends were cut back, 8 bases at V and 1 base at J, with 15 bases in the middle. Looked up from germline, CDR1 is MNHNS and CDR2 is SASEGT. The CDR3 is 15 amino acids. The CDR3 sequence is CASRPRGGSNQPQHF. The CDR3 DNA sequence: TGTGCCAGCCGCCCCCGAGGAGGGAGCAATCAGCCCCAGCATTTT.

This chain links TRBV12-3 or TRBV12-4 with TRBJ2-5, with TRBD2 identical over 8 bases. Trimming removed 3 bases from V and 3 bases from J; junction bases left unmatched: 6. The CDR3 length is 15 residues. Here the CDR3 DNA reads TGTGCCAGCAGTTTTGAGACGGGGGGGAAAGAGACCCAGTACTTC. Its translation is CASSFETGGKETQYF.

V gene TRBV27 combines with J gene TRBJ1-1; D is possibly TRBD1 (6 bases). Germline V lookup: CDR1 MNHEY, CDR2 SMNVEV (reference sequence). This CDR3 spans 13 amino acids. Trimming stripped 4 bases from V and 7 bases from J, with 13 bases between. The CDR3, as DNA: TGTGCCAGCAGTTATTTAGGGGGTGGTGAAGCTTTCTTT. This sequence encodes CASSYLGGGEAFF.

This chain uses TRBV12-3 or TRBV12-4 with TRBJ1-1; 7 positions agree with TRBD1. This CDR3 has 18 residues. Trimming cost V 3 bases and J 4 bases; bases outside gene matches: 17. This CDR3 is CASSFSKGGTALGTEAFF. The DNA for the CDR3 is TGTGCCAGCAGTTTTTCGAAGGGGGGGACAGCTTTGGGCACTGAAGCTTTCTTT.

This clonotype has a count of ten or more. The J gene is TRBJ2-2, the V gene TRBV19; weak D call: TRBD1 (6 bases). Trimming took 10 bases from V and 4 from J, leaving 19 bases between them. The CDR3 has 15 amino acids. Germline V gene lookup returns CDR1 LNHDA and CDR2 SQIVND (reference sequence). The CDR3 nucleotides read TGTGCCACCAAGTCCTTGGACAGAGTCACCGGGGAGCTGTTTTTT. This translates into CATKSLDRVTGELFF. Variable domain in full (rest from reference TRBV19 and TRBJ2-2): DGGITQSPKYLFRKEGQNVTLSCEQNLNHDAMYWYRQDPGQGLRLIYYSQIVNDFQKGDIAEGYSVSREKKESFPLTVTSAQKNPTAFYLCATKSLDRVTGELFFGEGSRLTVL.

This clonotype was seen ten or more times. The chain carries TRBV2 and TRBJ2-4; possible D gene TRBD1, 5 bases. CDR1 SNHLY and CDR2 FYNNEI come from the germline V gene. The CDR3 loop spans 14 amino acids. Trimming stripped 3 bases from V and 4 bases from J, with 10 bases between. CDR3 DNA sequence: TGTGCCAGCAGTGATACCAGGGCGAAAAACATTCAGTACTTC. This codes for CASSDTRAKNIQYF.

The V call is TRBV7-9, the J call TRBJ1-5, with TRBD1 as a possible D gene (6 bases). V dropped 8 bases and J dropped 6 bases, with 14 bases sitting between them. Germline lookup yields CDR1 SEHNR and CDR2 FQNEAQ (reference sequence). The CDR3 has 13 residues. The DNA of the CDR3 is TGTGCCAGCTGCCCAGAGGGGGTTCAGCCCCAGCATTTT. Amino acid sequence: CASCPEGVQPQHF.

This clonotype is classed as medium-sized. In nucleotides, the CDR3 is TGTGCCAGCAGTTTATCTTGGGGACTACCCGATTCGGAGCAGTACTTC. Encoded protein: CASSLSWGLPDSEQYF. The chain recombines TRBV12-3 or TRBV12-4 with TRBJ2-7; 7 nucleotides align to TRBD2. The CDR3 runs to 16 residues. The V segment lost 2 bases and the J segment 7 bases; nucleotides outside the gene matches: 14.

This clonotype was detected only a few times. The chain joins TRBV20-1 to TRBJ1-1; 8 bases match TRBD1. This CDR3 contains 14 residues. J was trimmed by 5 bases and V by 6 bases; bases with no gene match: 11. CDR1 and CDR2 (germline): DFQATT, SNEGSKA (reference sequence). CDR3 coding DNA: TGCAGTGCGAGGAGCGCGACAGGGGAAACTGAAGCTTTCTTT. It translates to CSARSATGETEAFF.

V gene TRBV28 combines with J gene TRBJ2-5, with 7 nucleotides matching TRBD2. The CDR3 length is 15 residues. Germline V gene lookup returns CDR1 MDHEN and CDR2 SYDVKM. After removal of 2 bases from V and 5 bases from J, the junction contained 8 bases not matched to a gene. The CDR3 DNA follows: TGTGCCAGCAGTTTAGGAGGACTAGTTGGGGAGACCCAGTACTTC. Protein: CASSLGGLVGETQYF.

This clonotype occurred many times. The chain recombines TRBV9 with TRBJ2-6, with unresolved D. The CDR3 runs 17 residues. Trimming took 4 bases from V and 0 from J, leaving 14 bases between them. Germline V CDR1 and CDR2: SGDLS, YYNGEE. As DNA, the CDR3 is TGTGCCAGCAGCCCCGACGCAGGTAACTCTGGGGCCAACGTCCTGACTTTC. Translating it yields CASSPDAGNSGANVLTF.

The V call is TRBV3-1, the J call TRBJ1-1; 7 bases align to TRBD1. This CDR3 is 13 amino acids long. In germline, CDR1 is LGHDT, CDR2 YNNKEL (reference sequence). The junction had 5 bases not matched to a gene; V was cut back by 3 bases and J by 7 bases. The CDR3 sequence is CASSHPQGGEAFF. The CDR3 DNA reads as TGTGCCAGCAGCCATCCTCAGGGGGGTGAAGCTTTCTTT.

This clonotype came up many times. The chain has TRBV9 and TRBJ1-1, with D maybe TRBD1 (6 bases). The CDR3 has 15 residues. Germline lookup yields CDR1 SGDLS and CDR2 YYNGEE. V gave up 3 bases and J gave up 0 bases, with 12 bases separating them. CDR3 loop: CASSADRTMNTEAFF. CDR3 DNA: TGTGCCAGCAGCGCGGACAGAACAATGAACACTGAAGCTTTCTTT.

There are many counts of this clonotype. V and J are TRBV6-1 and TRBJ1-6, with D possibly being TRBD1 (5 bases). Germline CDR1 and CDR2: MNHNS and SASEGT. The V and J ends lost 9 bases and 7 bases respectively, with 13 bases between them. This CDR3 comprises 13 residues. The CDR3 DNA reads TGTGCCAGTCTACAGGTTTTGAATTCACCCCTCCACTTT. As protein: CASLQVLNSPLHF.

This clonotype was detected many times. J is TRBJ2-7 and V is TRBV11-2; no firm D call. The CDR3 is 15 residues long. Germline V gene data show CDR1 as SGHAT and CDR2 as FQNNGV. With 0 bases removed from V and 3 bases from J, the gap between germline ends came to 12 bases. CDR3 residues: CASSLDAPNLYEQYF. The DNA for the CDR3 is TGTGCCAGCAGCTTAGATGCCCCCAATCTCTACGAGCAGTACTTC.

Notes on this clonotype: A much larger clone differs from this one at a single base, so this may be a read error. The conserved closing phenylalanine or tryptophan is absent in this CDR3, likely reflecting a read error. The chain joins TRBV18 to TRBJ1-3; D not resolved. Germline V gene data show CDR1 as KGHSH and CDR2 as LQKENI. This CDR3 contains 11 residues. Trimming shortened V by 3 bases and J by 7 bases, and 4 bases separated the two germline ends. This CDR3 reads CASSPANTIYY. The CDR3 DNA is TGTGCCAGCTCACCGGCCAACACCATATATTAT.